The sequence of this TCR beta chain was determined in a study of T-cell memory formation after mild COVID-19. This clonotype was seen a few times. Per germline, CDR1 MNHNY and CDR2 SVGAGI (reference sequence). V was cut by 5 bases and J by 4 bases, with 11 bases left in between. The CDR3 spans 13 residues. TCRdb ran MiXCR on the 5' RACE reads and lists one entry per CDR3 protein. Among some 330,000 distinct CDR3 sequences listed, roughly 21% were seen once. The receptor was isolated from an adult woman who had mild COVID-19 (a few samples of this study predate the infection). Cell type and time point are not known. Source material: PBMCs or a T cell subset sorted from them (not recorded which). The chain uses TRBV6-6 and TRBJ2-5, with D perhaps TRBD1 or TRBD2 (6 bases each). This chain's CDR3 is CASSGGTRETQYF. The CDR3 region has the DNA TGTGCCAGCAGTGGAGGGACACGAGAGACCCAGTACTTC.